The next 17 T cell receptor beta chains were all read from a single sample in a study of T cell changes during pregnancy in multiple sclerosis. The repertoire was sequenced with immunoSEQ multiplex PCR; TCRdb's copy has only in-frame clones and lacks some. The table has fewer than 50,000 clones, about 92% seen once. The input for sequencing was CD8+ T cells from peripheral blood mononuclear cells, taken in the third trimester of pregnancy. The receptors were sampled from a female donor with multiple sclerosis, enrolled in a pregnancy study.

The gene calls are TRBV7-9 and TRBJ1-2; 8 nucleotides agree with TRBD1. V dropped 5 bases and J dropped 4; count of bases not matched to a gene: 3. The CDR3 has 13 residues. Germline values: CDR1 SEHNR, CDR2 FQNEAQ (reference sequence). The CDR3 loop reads CASSGGTGYGYTF. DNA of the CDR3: TGTGCCAGCAGCGGTGGGACAGGCTATGGCTACACCTTC. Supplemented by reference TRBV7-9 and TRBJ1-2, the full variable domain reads DTGVSQNPRHKITKRGQNVTFRCDPISEHNRLYWYRQTLGQGPEFLTYFQNEAQLEKSRLLSDRFSAERPKGSFSTLEIQRTEQGDSAMYLCASSGGTGYGYTFGSGTRLTVV.

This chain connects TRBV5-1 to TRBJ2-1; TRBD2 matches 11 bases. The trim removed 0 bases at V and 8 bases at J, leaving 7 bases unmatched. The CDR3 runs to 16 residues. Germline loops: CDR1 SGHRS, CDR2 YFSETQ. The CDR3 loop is CASSLVAGGRTYEQFF. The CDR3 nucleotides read TGCGCCAGCAGCTTGGTAGCGGGAGGGAGAACCTATGAGCAGTTCTTC.

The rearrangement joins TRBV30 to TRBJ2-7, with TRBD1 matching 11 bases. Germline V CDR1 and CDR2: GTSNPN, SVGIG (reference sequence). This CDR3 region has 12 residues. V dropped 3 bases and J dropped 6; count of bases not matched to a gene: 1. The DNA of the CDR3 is TGTGCCTGGAGGGACAGGGGGCTCGAGCAGTACTTC. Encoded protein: CAWRDRGLEQYF. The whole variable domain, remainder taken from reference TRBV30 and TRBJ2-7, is SQTIHQWPATLVQPVGSPLSLECTVEGTSNPNLYWYRQAAGRGLQLLFYSVGIGQISSEVPQNLSASRPQDRQFILSSKKLLLSDSGFYLCAWRDRGLEQYFGPGTRLTVT.

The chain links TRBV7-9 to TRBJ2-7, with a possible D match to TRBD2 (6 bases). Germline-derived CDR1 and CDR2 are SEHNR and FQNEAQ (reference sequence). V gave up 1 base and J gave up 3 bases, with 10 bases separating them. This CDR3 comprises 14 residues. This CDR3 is CASSLGGTGYEQYF. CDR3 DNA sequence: TGTGCCAGCAGCTTAGGCGGGACGGGCTACGAGCAGTACTTC.

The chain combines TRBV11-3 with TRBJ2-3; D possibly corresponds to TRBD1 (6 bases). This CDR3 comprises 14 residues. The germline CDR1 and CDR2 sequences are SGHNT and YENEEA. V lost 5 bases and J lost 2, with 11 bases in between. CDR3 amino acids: CASSHRDNTDTQYF. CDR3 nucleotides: TGTGCCAGCAGCCATCGGGACAACACAGATACGCAGTATTTT.

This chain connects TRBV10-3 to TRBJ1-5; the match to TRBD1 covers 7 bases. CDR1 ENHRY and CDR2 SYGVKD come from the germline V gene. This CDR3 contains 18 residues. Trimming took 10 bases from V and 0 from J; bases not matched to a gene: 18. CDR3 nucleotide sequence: TGTGCCACCGCCGAAGACAGGGAACTTACTCTTAGCAATCAGCCCCAGCATTTT. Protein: CATAEDRELTLSNQPQHF.

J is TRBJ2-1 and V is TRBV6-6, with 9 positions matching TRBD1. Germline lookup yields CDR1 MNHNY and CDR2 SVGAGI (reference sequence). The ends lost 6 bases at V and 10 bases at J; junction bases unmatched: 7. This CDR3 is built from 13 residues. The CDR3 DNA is TGTGCCAGCAGCAGGACAGGGGAGGGGGAGCAGTTCTTC. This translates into CASSRTGEGEQFF.

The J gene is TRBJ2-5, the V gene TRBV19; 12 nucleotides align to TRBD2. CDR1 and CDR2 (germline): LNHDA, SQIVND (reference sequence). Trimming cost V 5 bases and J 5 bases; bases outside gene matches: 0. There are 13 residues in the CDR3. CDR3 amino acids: CASSLAGGETQYF. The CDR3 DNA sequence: TGTGCCAGTAGTCTAGCGGGAGGGGAGACCCAGTACTTC.

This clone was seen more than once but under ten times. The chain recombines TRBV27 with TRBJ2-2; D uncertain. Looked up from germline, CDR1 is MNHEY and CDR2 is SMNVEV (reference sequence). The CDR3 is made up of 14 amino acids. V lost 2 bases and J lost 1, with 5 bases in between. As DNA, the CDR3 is TGTGCCAGCAGTTTAACAGAGAACACCGGGGAGCTGTTTTTT. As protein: CASSLTENTGELFF.

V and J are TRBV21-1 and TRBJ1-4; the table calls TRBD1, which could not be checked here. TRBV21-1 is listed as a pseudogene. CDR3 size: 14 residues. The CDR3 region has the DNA TGTGCCAGCAGCACACACGATACTAATGAAAAACTGTTTTTT. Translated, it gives CASSTHDTNEKLFF.

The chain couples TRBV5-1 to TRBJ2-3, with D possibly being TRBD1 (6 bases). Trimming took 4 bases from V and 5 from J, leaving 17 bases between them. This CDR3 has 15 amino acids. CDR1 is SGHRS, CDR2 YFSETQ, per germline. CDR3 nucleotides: TGCGCCAGCAGCGACCGGGACAATGTCATAGATACGCAGTATTTT. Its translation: CASSDRDNVIDTQYF.

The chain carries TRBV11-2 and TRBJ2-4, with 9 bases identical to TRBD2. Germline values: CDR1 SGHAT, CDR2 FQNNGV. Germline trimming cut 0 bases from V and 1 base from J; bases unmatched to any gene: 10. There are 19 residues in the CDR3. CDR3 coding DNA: TGTGCCAGCAGCTTAGATGGGCTAGCGGGATCAAGGGCCAAAAACATTCAGTACTTC. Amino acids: CASSLDGLAGSRAKNIQYF. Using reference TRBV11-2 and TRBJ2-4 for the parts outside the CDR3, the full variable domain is EAGVAQSPRYKIIEKRQSVAFWCNPISGHATLYWYQQILGQGPKLLIQFQNNGVVDDSQLPKDRFSAERLKGVDSTLKIQPAKLEDSAVYLCASSLDGLAGSRAKNIQYFGAGTRLSVL.

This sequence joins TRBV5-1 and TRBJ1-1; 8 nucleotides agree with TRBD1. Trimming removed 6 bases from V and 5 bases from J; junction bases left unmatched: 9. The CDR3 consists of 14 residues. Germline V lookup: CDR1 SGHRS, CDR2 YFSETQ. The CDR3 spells CASNVGQGITEAFF. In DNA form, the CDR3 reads TGCGCCAGCAACGTCGGACAGGGAATAACTGAAGCTTTCTTT.

CDR3 loop: CSVGQVNTGELFF. The CDR3 DNA sequence: TGCAGCGTCGGACAGGTTAACACCGGGGAGCTGTTTTTT. The rearrangement joins TRBV29-1 to TRBJ2-2; the match to TRBD1 covers 7 bases. Germline CDR1 SQVTM, CDR2 ANQGSEA. The V segment lost 6 bases and the J segment 2 bases; nucleotides outside the gene matches: 3. This CDR3 region has 13 residues.

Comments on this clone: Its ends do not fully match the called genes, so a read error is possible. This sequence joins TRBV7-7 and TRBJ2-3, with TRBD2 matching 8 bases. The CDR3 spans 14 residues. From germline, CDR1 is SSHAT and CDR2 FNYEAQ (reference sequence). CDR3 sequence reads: CASSISGGTDTQYF. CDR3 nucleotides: TGTGCTAGCAGCATTAGCGGGGGCACAGATACGCAGTATTTT.

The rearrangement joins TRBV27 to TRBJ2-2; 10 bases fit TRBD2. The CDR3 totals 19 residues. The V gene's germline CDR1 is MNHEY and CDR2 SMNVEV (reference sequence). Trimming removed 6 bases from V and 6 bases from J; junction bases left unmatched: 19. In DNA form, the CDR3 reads TGTGCCAGCAGCCCCGCTCCGGGAAGAGCTAGCGGGAGCCCCGGGGAGCTGTTTTTT. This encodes CASSPAPGRASGSPGELFF.

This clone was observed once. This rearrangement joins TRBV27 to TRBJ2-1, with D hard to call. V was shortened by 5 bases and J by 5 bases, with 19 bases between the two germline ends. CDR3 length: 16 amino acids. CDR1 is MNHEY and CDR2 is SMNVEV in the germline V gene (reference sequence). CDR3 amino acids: CASSLQFLSIHNEQFF. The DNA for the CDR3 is TGTGCCAGCAGTCTCCAATTTTTGAGCATACACAATGAGCAGTTCTTC.